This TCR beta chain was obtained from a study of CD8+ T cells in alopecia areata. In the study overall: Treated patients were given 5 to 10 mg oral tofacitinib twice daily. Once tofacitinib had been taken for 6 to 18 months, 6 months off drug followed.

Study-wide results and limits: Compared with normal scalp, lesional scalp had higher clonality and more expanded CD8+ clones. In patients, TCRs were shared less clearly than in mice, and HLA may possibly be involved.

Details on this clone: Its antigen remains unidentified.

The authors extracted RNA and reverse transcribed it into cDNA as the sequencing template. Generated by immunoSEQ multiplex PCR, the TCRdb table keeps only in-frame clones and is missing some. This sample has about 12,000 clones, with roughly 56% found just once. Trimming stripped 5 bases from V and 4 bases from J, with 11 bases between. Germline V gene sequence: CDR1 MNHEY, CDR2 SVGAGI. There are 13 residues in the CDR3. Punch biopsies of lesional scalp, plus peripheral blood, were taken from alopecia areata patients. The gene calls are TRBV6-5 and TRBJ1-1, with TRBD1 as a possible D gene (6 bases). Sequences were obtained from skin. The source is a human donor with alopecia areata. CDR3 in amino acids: CASSVEGVTEAFF. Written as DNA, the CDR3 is TGTGCCAGCAGTGTCGAGGGGGTCACTGAAGCTTTCTTT.